Given below is one T cell receptor beta chain in context. Its antigen remains unknown. The V segment lost 1 base and the J segment 6 bases; nucleotides outside the gene matches: 3. The CDR3 consists of 13 residues. Germline CDR1 reads ENHRY; CDR2 reads SYGVKD. Unique molecular identifiers were present on cDNA, and template switching added a universal primer site. TCRdb re-analysed the 5' RACE reads in MiXCR, keeping a single row per CDR3 protein. The table includes hundreds of thousands of distinct CDR3 sequences, 15% to 20% detected once. The record originates from a study of identical twins. Study observations and caveats: Weaker excess twin sharing was seen among beta out-of-frame sequences.

These data also formed part of another study, on T cells expressing NK-cell markers. That paper notes: The sorts in several experiments were restricted to alpha-beta TCR T cells by an anti-gamma-delta TCR antibody. In a group of five to seven donors, dominant NKG2C+ clonotypes represented about 1.0-7.5% of CD8+ T cells.

This TCR was recovered from a woman in her late teens or twenties in good health. The V gene is TRBV10-3, the J gene TRBJ2-7; 7 positions agree with TRBD2. Sequencing used PBMCs. CDR3 in amino acids: CAISELRESEQYF. DNA for the CDR3: TGTGCCATCAGTGAGTTGCGGGAGAGCGAGCAGTACTTC.